This TCR beta chain stems from a study of cytomegalovirus exposure and HLA in healthy donors. 60 Vbeta and 13 Jbeta primers were used in PCR. Repertoires were generated with immunoSEQ multiplex PCR, while TCRdb's copy carries only in-frame clones and drops some. Among approximately 290,000 clones, about 80% were seen once, and the ten largest hold less than 0.4%. The CDR3 is 14 amino acids. After removal of 5 bases from V and 3 bases from J, the junction contained 6 bases not matched to a gene. Germline assignment: CDR1 MNHEY and CDR2 SVGAGI. The V gene is TRBV6-5, the J gene TRBJ2-7, with 8 bases aligning to TRBD1. This receptor was taken from a girl aged 2 to 10 in good health and CMV-seronegative. Sequenced sample: PBMCs. For the CDR3, the DNA is TGTGCCAGCAGTCCCGGGACAGGACTCTACGAGCAGTACTTC. Its translation is CASSPGTGLYEQYF.